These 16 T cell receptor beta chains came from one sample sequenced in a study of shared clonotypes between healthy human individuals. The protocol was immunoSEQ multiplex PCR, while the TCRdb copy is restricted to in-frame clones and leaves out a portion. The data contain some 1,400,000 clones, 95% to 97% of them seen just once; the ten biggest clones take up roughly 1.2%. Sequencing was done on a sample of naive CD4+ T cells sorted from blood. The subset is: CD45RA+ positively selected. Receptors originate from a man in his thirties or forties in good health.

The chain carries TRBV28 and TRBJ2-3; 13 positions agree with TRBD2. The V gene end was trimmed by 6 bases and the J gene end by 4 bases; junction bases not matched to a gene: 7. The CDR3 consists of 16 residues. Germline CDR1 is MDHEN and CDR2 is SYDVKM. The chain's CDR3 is CASRARLAGGADTQYF. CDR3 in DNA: TGTGCCAGCAGGGCCCGACTAGCGGGAGGCGCAGATACGCAGTATTTT.

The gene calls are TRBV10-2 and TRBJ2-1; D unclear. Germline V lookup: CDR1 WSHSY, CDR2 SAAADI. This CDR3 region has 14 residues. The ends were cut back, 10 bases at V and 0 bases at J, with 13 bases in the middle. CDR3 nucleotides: TGCGCCACCTACGGATTAGGCTCCTACAATGAGCAGTTCTTC. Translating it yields CATYGLGSYNEQFF.

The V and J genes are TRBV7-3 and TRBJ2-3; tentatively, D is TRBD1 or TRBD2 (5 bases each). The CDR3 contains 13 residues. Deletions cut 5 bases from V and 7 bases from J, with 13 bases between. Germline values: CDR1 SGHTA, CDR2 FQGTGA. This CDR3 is CASSVGTVYTQYF. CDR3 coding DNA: TGTGCCAGCAGCGTAGGGACCGTTTATACGCAGTATTTT. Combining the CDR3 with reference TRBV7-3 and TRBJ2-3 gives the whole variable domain GAGVSQTPSNKVTEKGKYVELRCDPISGHTALYWYRQSLGQGPEFLIYFQGTGAADDSGLPNDRFFAVRPEGSVSTLKIQRTERGDSAVYLCASSVGTVYTQYFGPGTRLTVL.

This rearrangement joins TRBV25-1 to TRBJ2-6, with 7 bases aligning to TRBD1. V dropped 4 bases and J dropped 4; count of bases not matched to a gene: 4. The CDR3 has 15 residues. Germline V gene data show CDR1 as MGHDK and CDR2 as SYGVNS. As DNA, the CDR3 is TGTGCCAGCAGTGGAGGGGGCTACGGGGCCAACGTCCTGACTTTC. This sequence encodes CASSGGGYGANVLTF.

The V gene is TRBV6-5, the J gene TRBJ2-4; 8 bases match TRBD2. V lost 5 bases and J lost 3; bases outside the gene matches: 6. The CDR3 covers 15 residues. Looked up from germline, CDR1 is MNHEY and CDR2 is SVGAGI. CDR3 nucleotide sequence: TGTGCCAGCAGTAGCGGGAGAGGAGGCAAAAACATTCAGTACTTC. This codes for CASSSGRGGKNIQYF.

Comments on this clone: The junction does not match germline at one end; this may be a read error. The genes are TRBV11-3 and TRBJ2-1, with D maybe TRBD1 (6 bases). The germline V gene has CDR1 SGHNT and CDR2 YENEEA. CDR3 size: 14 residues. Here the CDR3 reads CATSRGGSYNEQFF. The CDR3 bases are TGTGCCACCAGCAGGGGCGGCTCCTACAATGAGCAGTTCTTC.

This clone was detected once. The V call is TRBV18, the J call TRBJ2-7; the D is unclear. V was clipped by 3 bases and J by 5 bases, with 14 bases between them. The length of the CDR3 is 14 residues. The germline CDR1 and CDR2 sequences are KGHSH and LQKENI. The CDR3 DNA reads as TGTGCCAGCTCACCGGTGCCCCGAGGTCACGAGCAGTACTTC. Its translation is CASSPVPRGHEQYF. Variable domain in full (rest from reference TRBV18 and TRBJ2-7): NAGVMQNPRHLVRRRGQEARLRCSPMKGHSHVYWYRQLPEEGLKFMVYLQKENIIDESGMPKERFSAEFPKEGPSILRIQQVVRGDSAAYFCASSPVPRGHEQYFGPGTRLTVT.

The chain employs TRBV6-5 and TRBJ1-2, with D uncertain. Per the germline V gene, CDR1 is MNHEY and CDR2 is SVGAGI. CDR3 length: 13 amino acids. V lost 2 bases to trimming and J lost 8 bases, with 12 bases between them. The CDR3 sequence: CASSYLDSRGYTF. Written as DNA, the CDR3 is TGTGCCAGCAGTTACCTCGATAGCCGAGGCTACACCTTC.

CDR3 bases: TGTGCCAGCAGCTTAGTTTCCAGCGACCCTCAGCCCCAGCATTTT. Protein: CASSLVSSDPQPQHF. J is TRBJ1-5 and V is TRBV7-8; D gene uncertain. Trimming took 1 base from V and 6 from J, leaving 13 bases between them. CDR1 is SGHVS, CDR2 FQNEAQ, per germline. CDR3 length: 15 residues.

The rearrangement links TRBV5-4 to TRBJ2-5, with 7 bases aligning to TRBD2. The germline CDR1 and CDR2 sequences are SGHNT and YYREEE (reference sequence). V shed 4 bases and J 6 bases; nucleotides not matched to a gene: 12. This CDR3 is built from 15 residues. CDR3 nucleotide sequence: TGTGCCAGCAGCCCGGGAGGAGGGTTCGAAAAGACCCAGTACTTC. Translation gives CASSPGGGFEKTQYF.

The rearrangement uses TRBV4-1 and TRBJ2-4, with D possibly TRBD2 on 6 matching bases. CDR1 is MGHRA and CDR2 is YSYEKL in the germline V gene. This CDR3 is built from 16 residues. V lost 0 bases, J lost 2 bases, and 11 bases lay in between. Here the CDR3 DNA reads TGCGCCAGCAGCCAAGATTGGCGGGGCCCCAAAAACATTCAGTACTTC. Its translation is CASSQDWRGPKNIQYF.

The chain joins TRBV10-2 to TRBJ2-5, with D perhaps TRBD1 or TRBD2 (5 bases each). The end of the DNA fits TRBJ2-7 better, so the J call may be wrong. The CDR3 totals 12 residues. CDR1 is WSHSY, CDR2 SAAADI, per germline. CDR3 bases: TGCGCCAGCAGTGTGGGGGTTTACGAGCAGTACTTC. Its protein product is CASSVGVYEQYF.

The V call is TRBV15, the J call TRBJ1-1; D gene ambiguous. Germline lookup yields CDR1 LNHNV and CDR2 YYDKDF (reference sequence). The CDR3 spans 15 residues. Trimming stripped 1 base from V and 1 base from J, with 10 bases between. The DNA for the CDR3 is TGTGCCACCAGCAGAGGGAGGGTGGGGAACACTGAAGCTTTCTTT. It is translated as CATSRGRVGNTEAFF.

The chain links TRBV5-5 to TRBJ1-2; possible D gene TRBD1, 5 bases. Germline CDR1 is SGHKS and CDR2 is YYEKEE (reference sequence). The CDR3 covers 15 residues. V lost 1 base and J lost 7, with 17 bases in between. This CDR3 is CASSLPAGLAGGYTF. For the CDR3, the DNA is TGTGCCAGCAGCTTGCCTGCAGGGCTGGCGGGTGGCTACACCTTC.

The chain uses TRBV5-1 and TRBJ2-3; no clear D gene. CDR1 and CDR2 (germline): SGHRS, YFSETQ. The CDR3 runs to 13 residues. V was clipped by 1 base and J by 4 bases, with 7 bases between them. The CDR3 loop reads CASSLWASDTQYF. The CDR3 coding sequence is TGCGCCAGCAGCTTGTGGGCATCAGATACGCAGTATTTT.

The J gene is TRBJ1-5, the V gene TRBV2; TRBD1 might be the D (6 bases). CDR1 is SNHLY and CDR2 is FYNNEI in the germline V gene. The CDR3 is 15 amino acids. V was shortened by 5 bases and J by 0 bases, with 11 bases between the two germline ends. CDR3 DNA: TGTGCCAGCAGTTCAGGGGCATATAGCAATCAGCCCCAGCATTTT. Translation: CASSSGAYSNQPQHF.